The sequence of this TCR beta chain was determined in a study of T cells in Graves' hyperthyroidism and ophthalmopathy. Ten or more counts support this clonotype. Amplified TCR beta CDR3 regions derived from RNA transcripts. With the HTBI primer set, the TCR CDR3 went through a first round of RT-PCR. From the multiplex PCR reads, TCRdb called clonotypes with MiXCR, one entry per CDR3 protein. The sample has over 45,000 distinct CDR3 sequences, roughly 50% seen once. Germline V gives CDR1 SGHVS, CDR2 FQNEAQ. V was shortened by 5 bases and J by 5 bases, with 8 bases between the two germline ends. The CDR3 has 12 amino acids. Absence of ophthalmopathy progression within 18 months defined stable Graves' hyperthyroidism. Patients were excluded for uncontrolled infection, other autoimmune disease, pregnancy or lactation. The diagnostic basis comprised clinical symptoms, serum thyroxine and TRAb, thyroid ultrasound and orbital computed tomography.

V and J are TRBV7-8 and TRBJ2-3; D is undetermined. The sequenced sample consisted of peripheral blood or thyroid tissue (not recorded which). The TCR comes from a woman aged 45 to 65 with Graves' hyperthyroidism. DNA of the CDR3: TGTGCCAGCAGCATAAAAATAGATACGCAGTATTTT. Amino acids: CASSIKIDTQYF.